These 29 T cell receptor beta chains were all obtained from the same sample, sequenced in a study of shared clonotypes between healthy human individuals. Repertoires were generated with immunoSEQ multiplex PCR, while TCRdb's copy carries only in-frame clones and drops some. The table lists about 2.1 million clones, about 93% of them singletons. Naive CD8 populations comprised CD45RO-negative cells positively selected for CCR7, excluding terminally differentiated effector memory CD45RA+ cells. Sequencing was done on a sample of naive CD8+ T cells from PBMCs. The receptor source for this set is a man aged 18 to 29 in good health. Some clones in this sample may be carry-over from other donors' samples.

This chain links TRBV5-4 with TRBJ2-7; no definite D call. Germline CDR1 is SGHNT and CDR2 is YYREEE (reference sequence). The CDR3 loop spans 12 amino acids. The ends were cut back, 5 bases at V and 7 bases at J, with 13 bases in the middle. The CDR3 reads CASRWGSGEQYF. The CDR3 DNA reads TGTGCCAGCAGGTGGGGTTCTGGGGAGCAGTACTTC.

The chain combines TRBV7-9 with TRBJ2-7; 8 bases match TRBD2. V lost 1 base, J lost 3 bases, and 8 bases stayed unmatched. CDR3 length: 16 amino acids. Germline lookup yields CDR1 SEHNR and CDR2 FQNEAQ (reference sequence). This CDR3 reads CASSLGGLVGGYEQYF. Here the CDR3 DNA reads TGTGCCAGCAGCTTAGGGGGACTAGTCGGTGGCTACGAGCAGTACTTC.

The gene calls are TRBV29-1 and TRBJ1-2, with TRBD1 matching over 8 bases. The length of the CDR3 is 13 residues. The germline CDR1 and CDR2 sequences are SQVTM and ANQGSEA. Trimming took 5 bases from V and 4 from J; bases not matched to a gene: 6. CDR3 sequence (DNA): TGCAGCGTTCGACTGACAGGGGTCTATGGCTACACCTTC. Its translation: CSVRLTGVYGYTF.

The chain combines TRBV6-5 with TRBJ2-3, with TRBD2 as a possible D gene (6 bases). Deletions cut 2 bases from V and 7 bases from J, with 13 bases between. The CDR3 is made up of 14 amino acids. The germline V gene has CDR1 MNHEY and CDR2 SVGAGI. Here the CDR3 DNA reads TGTGCCAGCAGTTACAACCTAGCGTTTCATACGCAGTATTTT. Amino acid sequence: CASSYNLAFHTQYF.

V and J are TRBV5-6 and TRBJ1-6; possible D gene TRBD1, 5 bases. Trimming stripped 0 bases from V and 11 bases from J, with 15 bases between. The CDR3 length is 15 residues. Germline loops: CDR1 SGHDT, CDR2 YYEEEE. CDR3 sequence: CASSLAGTVRTPLHF. In nucleotides, the CDR3 is TGTGCCAGCAGCTTGGCCGGGACCGTGAGGACACCCCTCCACTTT. The full variable domain, in which reference TRBV5-6 and TRBJ1-6 provide the parts outside the CDR3, is DAGVTQSPTHLIKTRGQQVTLRCSPKSGHDTVSWYQQALGQGPQFIFQYYEEEERQRGNFPDRFSGHQFPNYSSELNVNALLLGDSALYLCASSLAGTVRTPLHFGNGTRLTVT.

In its sample, this clone was seen once. The V gene is TRBV18, the J gene TRBJ2-5; D possibly matches TRBD1 or TRBD2 (5 bases each). Trimming stripped 1 base from V and 0 bases from J, with 12 bases between. The V gene's germline CDR1 is KGHSH and CDR2 LQKENI. The CDR3 is made up of 16 amino acids. The CDR3 DNA sequence: TGTGCCAGCTCACCACGGGACGCATGGTACCAAGAGACCCAGTACTTC. It codes for CASSPRDAWYQETQYF. The full variable domain, completed using reference TRBV18 and TRBJ2-5, is NAGVMQNPRHLVRRRGQEARLRCSPMKGHSHVYWYRQLPEEGLKFMVYLQKENIIDESGMPKERFSAEFPKEGPSILRIQQVVRGDSAAYFCASSPRDAWYQETQYFGPGTRLLVL.

Only one count was recorded for this clone. This rearrangement joins TRBV2 to TRBJ2-5; TRBD1 aligns across 7 bases. The CDR3 runs 15 residues. In germline, CDR1 is SNHLY, CDR2 FYNNEI. J gave up 10 bases and V 0 bases, and 11 bases lay outside the gene matches. The CDR3, as DNA: TGTGCCAGCAGTGAAGCCCGACAGGGAAAATGGGTCCAGTACTTC. Translating gives CASSEARQGKWVQYF.

The chain recombines TRBV28 with TRBJ1-2; D uncertain. Trimming pared 3 bases from V and 3 bases from J, leaving 14 bases between. The CDR3 spans 15 residues. Germline lookup yields CDR1 MDHEN and CDR2 SYDVKM. The CDR3 coding sequence is TGTGCCAGCAGTTTTGAGGATGGGGAGTACTATGGCTACACCTTC. It specifies CASSFEDGEYYGYTF.

This sequence joins TRBV7-9 and TRBJ2-2; no firm D call. Germline values: CDR1 SEHNR, CDR2 FQNEAQ (reference sequence). The CDR3 is made up of 12 amino acids. V shed 5 bases and J shed 6 bases, with 7 bases lying between them. CDR3 loop: CASSPTPGELFF. The CDR3 coding sequence is TGTGCCAGCAGCCCAACACCCGGGGAGCTGTTTTTT.

This clone was detected once. In the same sample, other DNA sequences code for this CDR3. The CDR3 nucleotides read TGCGCCAGCAGCTTGGCGCAGGGTATGAACACTGAAGCTTTCTTT. Its translation: CASSLAQGMNTEAFF. The chain combines TRBV5-1 with TRBJ1-1, with a possible D match to TRBD1 (5 bases). The germline CDR1 and CDR2 sequences are SGHRS and YFSETQ. V dropped 0 bases and J dropped 0 bases, with 9 bases sitting between them. The CDR3 is 15 amino acids.

The chain links TRBV6-6 to TRBJ2-5; D perhaps matches TRBD1 (6 bases). The J call is doubtful: the DNA matches TRBJ2-7 better. The CDR3 consists of 16 residues. Germline V gene lookup returns CDR1 MNHNY and CDR2 SVGAGI (reference sequence). DNA for the CDR3: TGTGCCAGCAGTTACCCCCGCGACAGGACCGCCTACGAGCAGTACTTC. It translates to CASSYPRDRTAYEQYF.

The chain combines TRBV7-9 with TRBJ2-3, with a weak D call TRBD1 (6 bases). The germline V and J ends were trimmed by 2 bases and 2 bases, with 14 bases remaining between them. CDR1 SEHNR and CDR2 FQNEAQ come from the germline V gene (reference sequence). This CDR3 spans 16 amino acids. The CDR3 DNA reads as TGTGCCAGCAGCTTACCCAAGGACAGCCCCACAGATACGCAGTATTTT. It specifies CASSLPKDSPTDTQYF. The full variable domain, with the rest looked up from reference TRBV7-9 and TRBJ2-3, is DTGVSQNPRHKITKRGQNVTFRCDPISEHNRLYWYRQTLGQGPEFLTYFQNEAQLEKSRLLSDRFSAERPKGSFSTLEIQRTEQGDSAMYLCASSLPKDSPTDTQYFGPGTRLTVL.

The chain carries TRBV4-2 and TRBJ2-2; 13 bases match TRBD2. Looked up from germline, CDR1 is LGHNA and CDR2 is YNFKEQ. Trimming cost V 2 bases and J 5 bases; bases outside gene matches: 8. The CDR3 runs to 18 residues. This chain's CDR3 is CASSQPGTSGTWTGELFF. The DNA of the CDR3 is TGTGCCAGCAGCCAACCCGGGACTAGCGGGACGTGGACCGGGGAGCTGTTTTTT.

The V gene is TRBV29-1, the J gene TRBJ1-1; D is undetermined. The germline V gene has CDR1 SQVTM and CDR2 ANQGSEA. Trimming pared 1 base from V and 1 base from J, leaving 7 bases between. This CDR3 spans 13 amino acids. CDR3 bases: TGCAGCGTTGAAGGCGGCAGGAACACTGAAGCTTTCTTT. Amino acids: CSVEGGRNTEAFF.

The V gene is TRBV6-1, the J gene TRBJ1-2, with a weak D call TRBD1 (6 bases). The CDR3 runs to 15 residues. Trimming removed 2 bases at V and 4 bases at J, with 14 bases between. The germline V gene has CDR1 MNHNS and CDR2 SASEGT. CDR3 coding DNA: TGTGCCAGCAGTGAAAGTGTGGGGGGCACCTATGGCTACACCTTC. Encoded protein: CASSESVGGTYGYTF.

The chain is built from TRBV5-1 and TRBJ2-7; D is unclear. The V gene's germline CDR1 is SGHRS and CDR2 YFSETQ. The CDR3 has 13 amino acids. Trimming took off 0 bases at V and 5 bases at J, with 9 bases between the two ends. CDR3 in amino acids: CASSLAIGHEQYF. DNA of the CDR3: TGCGCCAGCAGCTTGGCTATCGGCCACGAGCAGTACTTC.

The chain combines TRBV27 with TRBJ1-1, with TRBD1 identical over 9 bases. Germline CDR1 is MNHEY and CDR2 is SMNVEV (reference sequence). The CDR3 runs 17 residues. The V gene end was trimmed by 0 bases and the J gene end by 3 bases; junction bases not matched to a gene: 8. The DNA of the CDR3 is TGTGCCAGCAGTTTATCGGTACAGGGGGCCGGGGACACTGAAGCTTTCTTT. Its protein product is CASSLSVQGAGDTEAFF.

This clone was picked up a small number of times. The chain uses TRBV6-5 and TRBJ2-7; 7 bases align to TRBD2. V shed 1 base, J shed 1 base, and the junction held 1 base outside the gene matches. In germline, CDR1 is MNHEY, CDR2 SVGAGI. The CDR3 totals 14 residues. The CDR3 DNA is TGTGCCAGCAGTTACTGGGGGGGATCCTACGAGCAGTACTTC. The encoded protein is CASSYWGGSYEQYF.

The rearrangement joins TRBV11-2 to TRBJ1-1; 11 bases match TRBD1. Germline trimming cut 4 bases from V and 11 bases from J; bases unmatched to any gene: 12. Germline lookup yields CDR1 SGHAT and CDR2 FQNNGV. The CDR3 contains 15 residues. Written as DNA, the CDR3 is TGTGCCAGCAGCTCGGACAGGGGGCGAATATCGGGCGCTTTCTTT. Translating it yields CASSSDRGRISGAFF.

This chain uses TRBV29-1 with TRBJ2-1, with D possibly being TRBD1 or TRBD2 (5 bases each). The CDR3 loop spans 16 amino acids. Per the germline V gene, CDR1 is SQVTM and CDR2 is ANQGSEA. The ends were cut back, 1 base at V and 4 bases at J, with 17 bases in the middle. Here the CDR3 reads CSVEGLTGPNYNEQFF. CDR3 bases: TGCAGCGTTGAAGGGCTGACGGGACCCAATTACAATGAGCAGTTCTTC.

V is TRBV27 and J is TRBJ1-2, with 7 positions matching TRBD1. V lost 3 bases and J lost 7; bases outside the gene matches: 5. CDR3 length equals 13 residues. Germline loops: CDR1 MNHEY, CDR2 SMNVEV (reference sequence). In nucleotides, the CDR3 is TGTGCCAGCAGTTTGACAGGGCGGAGTGGCTACACCTTC. It is translated as CASSLTGRSGYTF.

This chain connects TRBV7-3 to TRBJ2-3; no definite D call. Germline values: CDR1 SGHTA, CDR2 FQGTGA. The CDR3 has 13 residues. Trimming removed 4 bases from V and 6 bases from J, with 11 bases in between. The CDR3 DNA reads as TGTGCCAGCAGCTATCTGCTAGGGGATACGCAGTATTTT. It encodes CASSYLLGDTQYF.

The chain employs TRBV6-6 and TRBJ2-5; D is possibly TRBD1 (5 bases). This CDR3 comprises 16 residues. Germline V gene data show CDR1 as MNHNY and CDR2 as SVGAGI (reference sequence). V lost 4 bases and J 1 base, leaving 16 bases between the germline ends. This CDR3 is CASSLSRNRGQETQYF. The CDR3 DNA sequence: TGTGCCAGCAGTTTGTCCCGGAATAGGGGCCAAGAGACCCAGTACTTC.

The chain carries TRBV15 and TRBJ2-7, with 9 bases fitting TRBD2. The trim removed 6 bases at V and 2 bases at J, leaving 2 bases unmatched. Germline V CDR1 and CDR2: LNHNV, YYDKDF (reference sequence). This CDR3 region has 13 residues. The CDR3 nucleotides read TGTGCCACCAGTAGCGGGAGCACCTACGAGCAGTACTTC. This translates into CATSSGSTYEQYF.

This clone showed up just once. The chain combines TRBV7-9 with TRBJ2-2; 7 bases are shared with TRBD2. The CDR3 sequence is 18 residues long. The ends lost 8 bases at V and 3 bases at J; junction bases unmatched: 18. CDR1 is SEHNR and CDR2 is FQNEAQ in the germline V gene (reference sequence). The CDR3 nucleotides are TGTGCCAGCCCCGACCTTAGGGACCAGCGGGGTTACACCGGGGAGCTGTTTTTT. Translated, it gives CASPDLRDQRGYTGELFF.

DNA of the CDR3: TGCGCCAGCAGCCAAGATGGGGACAGGGGTCAAGAGACCCAGTACTTC. The encoded protein is CASSQDGDRGQETQYF. The V call is TRBV4-1, the J call TRBJ2-5, with 10 bases matching TRBD1. The junction had 3 bases not matched to a gene; V was cut back by 0 bases and J by 2 bases. CDR3 length equals 16 residues. Germline V gives CDR1 MGHRA, CDR2 YSYEKL.

The CDR3 protein is CASSYAMPSGSSYEQYF. The CDR3 DNA reads TGTGCCAGCAGTTATGCTATGCCTAGCGGGTCCAGCTACGAGCAGTACTTC. The chain joins TRBV28 to TRBJ2-7; the match to TRBD2 covers 8 bases. The CDR3 consists of 17 residues. V lost 4 bases to trimming and J lost 3 bases; unmatched junction nucleotides: 14. CDR1 MDHEN and CDR2 SYDVKM come from the germline V gene.

The V gene is TRBV15, the J gene TRBJ2-7, with TRBD1 identical over 9 bases. After removal of 1 base from V and 5 bases from J, the junction contained 6 bases not matched to a gene. Germline CDR1 LNHNV, CDR2 YYDKDF (reference sequence). The CDR3 is 15 residues long. CDR3 nucleotides: TGTGCCACCAGCAGAGTGGGGACAGGGTCCCACGAGCAGTACTTC. Its protein is CATSRVGTGSHEQYF.

This clone was counted once. The chain recombines TRBV9 with TRBJ2-1; D uncertain. This CDR3 has 15 amino acids. Trimming removed 0 bases at V and 8 bases at J, with 15 bases between. CDR1 and CDR2 from the germline V gene are SGDLS and YYNGEE. The CDR3 region is CASSVGAVPSDEQFF. The DNA for the CDR3 is TGTGCCAGCAGCGTAGGGGCGGTGCCTTCGGATGAGCAGTTCTTC.